These T cell receptor beta chains were read from a single sample in a study of T cell responses to AZD1222 COVID-19 vaccine. Assay: immunoSEQ multiplex PCR; the TCRdb copy retains only in-frame clones and omits some. The table includes approximately 130,000 clones, 93% detected once. The input for sequencing was peripheral blood, taken on day 0 of AZD1222 vaccination. The receptor set was obtained from an adult in good health. The CDR3 runs from the conserved cysteine through the conserved F or W. D genes are given only for firm matches. Clone size appears in some rows only: once, few, many, or a class for an expanded clone.

NA	NA	TRBV11-2	TRBJ1-1	TGTGCCAGCAGCTTAGTGGGGCTTGAAGCTTTCTTT	CASSLVGLEAFF
once	TRBD1	TRBV19	TRBJ2-5	TGTGCCAGCGCTCGGACAGGGGGGGATCAGGAGACCCAGTACTTC	CASARTGGDQETQYF
once	TRBD1	TRBV6-9	TRBJ1-2	TGTGCCAGCAGGACAGGGGGCTTGGACGGCTACACCTTC	CASRTGGLDGYTF
NA	NA	TRBV2	TRBJ2-7	TGTGCCAGCAGTGAAGACCCCACGGACGAGCAGTACTTC	CASSEDPTDEQYF
NA	NA	TRBV6-2/TRBV6-3	TRBJ2-3	TGTGCCAGCAGTACGCCGTCAGGAGCGGTCACAGATACGCAGTATTTT	CASSTPSGAVTDTQYF
NA	NA	TRBV18	TRBJ2-2	TGTGCCAGCTCACCAGAAAAGGGGGCCGGGGAGCTGTTTTTT	CASSPEKGAGELFF
NA	NA	TRBV19	TRBJ2-6	TGTGCCAGTAGTATAACAAGGACAGGGGCCAACGTCCTGACTTTC	CASSITRTGANVLTF
once	TRBD1	TRBV2	TRBJ2-7	TGTGCCAGCAGTGTTCCGGGACAGGGGACCTACGAGCAGTACTTC	CASSVPGQGTYEQYF
NA	NA	TRBV7-8	TRBJ2-3	TGTGCCAGCAGCCAGGATCGAAGGGATACGCAGTATTTT	CASSQDRRDTQYF
NA	NA	TRBV10-3	TRBJ1-4	TGTGCCATCAGTGAGTCGAAGAGGGATAATGAAAAACTGTTTTTT	CAISESKRDNEKLFF
NA	NA	TRBV15	TRBJ1-4	TGTGCCACCAGCAGACGAAGTGAAAAACTGTTTTTT	CATSRRSEKLFF
NA	NA	TRBV3-1/TRBV3-2	TRBJ1-2	TGTGCCAGCAGCCAAGAGGTGGGGGCGGATGGCTACACCTTC	CASSQEVGADGYTF
NA	TRBD1	TRBV28	TRBJ2-2	TGTGCCAGCAGACGGACAGGGGACACCGGGGAGCTGTTTTTT	CASRRTGDTGELFF
NA	NA	TRBV6-5	TRBJ2-7	TGTGCCAGCGGGCAGGGGCCCTCCTACGAGCAGTACTTC	CASGQGPSYEQYF
NA	NA	TRBV9	TRBJ1-1	TGTGCCAGCAGCGTAGCTGGGGAAGGGACTGAAGCTTTCTTT	CASSVAGEGTEAFF
NA	NA	TRBV5-1	TRBJ1-1	TGCGCCAGCAGCTTAAGCGGCACTGAAGCTTTCTTT	CASSLSGTEAFF
NA	NA	TRBV18	TRBJ1-5	TGTGCCAGCTCCCGGGGGACGGTCAATCAGCCCCAGCATTTT	CASSRGTVNQPQHF
once	TRBD1	TRBV28	TRBJ1-5	TGTGCCAGCAGTTTAGGGACAGGCGTCAATCAGCCCCAGCATTTT	CASSLGTGVNQPQHF
once	NA	TRBV28	TRBJ1-5	TGTGCCAGCACGGGGAGGGTTCAGCCCCAGCATTTT	CASTGRVQPQHF
NA	TRBD1	TRBV5-6	TRBJ1-1	TGTGCCAGCAGCCCGGACAGGGGCTATTGGGACACTGAAGCTTTCTTT	CASSPDRGYWDTEAFF
NA	NA	TRBV7-2	TRBJ2-1	TGTGCCAGCAGCTTATCACAGGGAAGCTTCAATGAGCAGTTCTTC	CASSLSQGSFNEQFF
NA	NA	TRBV21-1	TRBJ2-7	TGTGCCAGCTGGGAGAAGAACTTC	CASWEKNF
NA	NA	TRBV6-5	TRBJ1-1	TGTGCCAGCAGTTACGGTCAGGGAATCACTGAAGCTTTCTTT	CASSYGQGITEAFF
NA	NA	TRBV6-5	TRBJ2-3	TGTGCCAGCAGTTACCAGCAGGACCGGTTGAGGTATTTT	CASSYQQDRLRYF
NA	TRBD2	TRBV13	TRBJ2-1	TGTGCCAGCAGCACGGGACTAGCGGGGATGGGTTATGAGCAGTTCTTC	CASSTGLAGMGYEQFF
NA	TRBD2	TRBV28	TRBJ2-5	TGTGCCAGCAGTTTTGGAGCGGGAGCTATGGGGACCCAGTACTTC	CASSFGAGAMGTQYF
NA	NA	TRBV28	TRBJ1-1	TGTGCCAGCAGTTACCCGAACACTGAAGCTTTCTTT	CASSYPNTEAFF
NA	NA	TRBV4-2	TRBJ1-2	TGTGCCAGCAGCCAAGATTATCGACAGCTCTATGGCTACACCTTC	CASSQDYRQLYGYTF
NA	TRBD2	TRBV5-6	TRBJ2-1	TGTGCCAGCAGCTCAGCGGGGTCGGGGGTGCATGAGCAGTTCTTC	CASSSAGSGVHEQFF
NA	TRBD1	TRBV6-5	TRBJ1-6	TGTGCCAGCAGTTGGGAGACAGGGGAAAATTCACCCCTCCACTTT	CASSWETGENSPLHF
NA	NA	TRBV5-1	TRBJ2-7	TGCGCCAGCAGCTTGGACTATTCCTACGAGCAGTACTTC	CASSLDYSYEQYF
NA	TRBD2	TRBV6-2/TRBV6-3	TRBJ2-7	TGTGCCAGCAGTTACGGTCGGCTAGCGGGAGGCGAGCAGTACTTC	CASSYGRLAGGEQYF
once	TRBD1	TRBV10-3	TRBJ1-5	TGTGCCATCAGCCGACAGGGGGACAATCAGCCCCAGCATTTT	CAISRQGDNQPQHF
NA	TRBD2	TRBV7-2	TRBJ2-1	TGTGCCAGCAGCTTATTTATGCGGGAGCGGTTCTTC	CASSLFMRERFF
NA	TRBD2	TRBV4-3	TRBJ2-1	TGCGCCAGCAGCCAAAGCGGGAGGGCCTACAATGAGCAGTTCTTC	CASSQSGRAYNEQFF
NA	NA	TRBV19	TRBJ1-3	TGTGCCAGTAGTATCAGACAGAGCTCTGGAAACACCATATATTTT	CASSIRQSSGNTIYF
NA	NA	TRBV27	TRBJ1-2	TGTGCCAGCAGTTTAAGGGGAACTAACTATGGCTACACCTTC	CASSLRGTNYGYTF
NA	NA	TRBV7-3	TRBJ2-2	TGTGCCAGCAGCTTAATGGACACCGGGGAGCTGTTTTTT	CASSLMDTGELFF
NA	NA	TRBV19	TRBJ2-7	TGTGCCAGTAGTGGGGCAGGGCCTTCCTACGAGCAGTACTTC	CASSGAGPSYEQYF
once	NA	TRBV28	TRBJ2-7	TGTGCCAGCAGTTTAAAGGGTCGGAGATTGTGGTTC	CASSLKGRRLWF